One and the same sample provided the 26 T cell receptor beta chains below, sequenced in a study of shared clonotypes between healthy human individuals. Produced via immunoSEQ multiplex PCR; TCRdb's table is partial and in-frame only. The sample carries more than 450,000 clones, around 79% recorded once. Material for sequencing was PBMCs. The source is a woman aged 35 to 49 in good health. Some clones in this sample may be carry-over from other donors' samples.

V and J are TRBV4-1 and TRBJ2-2; TRBD2 matches 7 bases. The germline V gene encodes CDR1 MGHRA and CDR2 YSYEKL. V was clipped by 1 base and J by 7 bases; unmatched bases: 12. The CDR3 runs to 17 residues. CDR3 nucleotide sequence: TGCGCCAGCAGCCAAGTCCCGTGGACTGGGAGGGACGGGGAGCTGTTTTTT. Its protein is CASSQVPWTGRDGELFF.

This chain links TRBV5-1 with TRBJ2-3; D is ambiguous. Trimming took off 0 bases at V and 0 bases at J, with 11 bases between the two ends. CDR1 is SGHRS and CDR2 is YFSETQ in the germline V gene. The CDR3 sequence is 16 residues long. The CDR3 spells CASSLDSYSSTDTQYF. CDR3 in DNA: TGCGCCAGCAGCTTGGACAGCTACTCTAGCACAGATACGCAGTATTTT.

This chain connects TRBV4-3 to TRBJ1-4, with TRBD1 identical over 8 bases. The CDR3 is made up of 16 amino acids. Germline values: CDR1 LGHNA, CDR2 YSLEER. V shed 1 base, J shed 6 bases, and the junction held 7 bases outside the gene matches. CDR3: CASSQGRAGGDEKLFF. As DNA, the CDR3 is TGCGCCAGCAGCCAAGGGAGGGCAGGGGGCGATGAAAAACTGTTTTTT.

The chain employs TRBV28 and TRBJ2-7, with 11 bases that match TRBD2. V shed 2 bases and J 6 bases; nucleotides not matched to a gene: 6. The CDR3 consists of 15 residues. Looked up from germline, CDR1 is MDHEN and CDR2 is SYDVKM. CDR3 residues: CASSLTVGLAVEQYF. The CDR3 coding sequence is TGTGCCAGCAGTTTAACGGTGGGACTAGCGGTCGAGCAGTACTTC.

The CDR3 region is CASSKSNYGYTF. As DNA, the CDR3 is TGTGCCAGCAGCAAGAGCAACTATGGCTACACCTTC. The chain uses TRBV7-8 and TRBJ1-2; D is unresolved. V was cut by 5 bases and J by 2 bases, with 6 bases left in between. The CDR3 covers 12 residues. Per germline, CDR1 SGHVS and CDR2 FQNEAQ.

The chain joins TRBV5-1 to TRBJ2-3, with D uncertain. The CDR3 consists of 15 residues. CDR1 SGHRS and CDR2 YFSETQ come from the germline V gene. Trimming took 4 bases from V and 2 from J, leaving 14 bases between them. The CDR3 DNA reads as TGCGCCAGCAGCCCCTTCGATTTAAACACAGATACGCAGTATTTT. This codes for CASSPFDLNTDTQYF.

The chain couples TRBV19 to TRBJ1-1; D uncertain. V lost 0 bases to trimming and J lost 1 base, with 12 bases between them. The CDR3 sequence is 16 residues long. Germline assignment: CDR1 LNHDA and CDR2 SQIVND (reference sequence). The CDR3 coding sequence is TGTGCCAGTAGTATAGACTTGGGTAGAGGGAACACTGAAGCTTTCTTT. Protein sequence: CASSIDLGRGNTEAFF.

There are many counts of this clone. The sample contains more than one DNA sequence encoding this CDR3. The DNA of the CDR3 is TGTGCCAGCAGACCTTGGACAGTTTCCCAAGAGACCCAGTACTTC. This encodes CASRPWTVSQETQYF. The chain combines TRBV6-6 with TRBJ2-5; weak D call: TRBD1 (6 bases). V was clipped by 6 bases and J by 1 base, with 15 bases between them. The CDR3 sequence is 15 residues long. Germline V gene data show CDR1 as MNHNY and CDR2 as SVGAGI (reference sequence).

J is TRBJ2-7 and V is TRBV27; no reliable D call. The V end was cut by 3 bases, the J end by 3 bases, with 9 bases between. The CDR3 totals 13 residues. Germline V gene sequence: CDR1 MNHEY, CDR2 SMNVEV (reference sequence). CDR3 bases: TGTGCCAGCAGTTTTGGGATGAACTACGAGCAGTACTTC. This encodes CASSFGMNYEQYF.

This sequence joins TRBV11-3 and TRBJ2-1; perhaps TRBD2 as D (7 bases). Trimming took off 5 bases at V and 9 bases at J, with 14 bases between the two ends. The CDR3 length is 13 residues. Germline V gives CDR1 SGHNT, CDR2 YENEEA. The CDR3 sequence is CASSLGGASEQFF. As DNA, the CDR3 is TGTGCCAGCAGCCTTGGGGGGGCGAGTGAGCAGTTCTTC.

There are many counts of this clone. The chain combines TRBV28 with TRBJ2-5; D possibly matches TRBD1 or TRBD2 (5 bases each). The germline V gene encodes CDR1 MDHEN and CDR2 SYDVKM. V was cut by 2 bases and J by 4 bases, with 17 bases left in between. This CDR3 contains 16 residues. In DNA form, the CDR3 reads TGTGCCAGCAGTTTAGGGGCAGGGAGAAGGCGAGAGACCCAGTACTTC. It specifies CASSLGAGRRRETQYF.

V usage is TRBV5-4 and J usage is TRBJ2-3; 11 bases align to TRBD1. CDR3 length: 17 residues. From germline, CDR1 is SGHNT and CDR2 YYREEE (reference sequence). J was trimmed by 4 bases and V by 4 bases; bases with no gene match: 11. The CDR3 spells CASSPRTGGNTPDTQYF. For the CDR3, the DNA is TGTGCCAGCAGCCCTAGGACAGGGGGCAATACCCCAGATACGCAGTATTTT. Together with reference TRBV5-4 and TRBJ2-3, the CDR3 gives the full variable domain: ETGVTQSPTHLIKTRGQQVTLRCSSQSGHNTVSWYQQALGQGPQFIFQYYREEENGRGNFPPRFSGLQFPNYSSELNVNALELDDSALYLCASSPRTGGNTPDTQYFGPGTRLTVL.

This clone was counted only a few times. The V call is TRBV4-1, the J call TRBJ2-5; D call uncertain. V lost 8 bases, J lost 5 bases, and 18 bases lay in between. Germline CDR1 MGHRA, CDR2 YSYEKL. The CDR3 runs to 14 residues. CDR3 sequence (DNA): TGCGCCAGCCACCGGTCGAGGCTCGGGGAGACCCAGTACTTC. Amino acids: CASHRSRLGETQYF.

The J gene is TRBJ2-7, the V gene TRBV7-2; 13 nucleotides align to TRBD2. This CDR3 spans 16 amino acids. V was clipped by 5 bases and J by 5 bases; unmatched bases: 9. Germline-derived CDR1 and CDR2 are SGHTA and FQGNSA. The CDR3 sequence: CASSNRLAGGLNEQYF. CDR3 bases: TGTGCCAGCAGCAACCGACTAGCGGGAGGTCTAAACGAGCAGTACTTC.

The CDR3 protein is CATSRATTGNNEQFF. CDR3 in DNA: TGTGCCACCAGCAGGGCAACTACAGGGAACAATGAGCAGTTCTTC. The rearrangement uses TRBV15 and TRBJ2-1, with D maybe TRBD1 (6 bases). This CDR3 comprises 15 residues. The germline gives CDR1 LNHNV, CDR2 YYDKDF (reference sequence). Between the trimmed V and J ends, which lost 3 bases and 5 bases, there was a span of 14 bases.

V usage is TRBV2 and J usage is TRBJ2-2; D is ambiguous. This CDR3 has 14 amino acids. The germline CDR1 and CDR2 sequences are SNHLY and FYNNEI. V lost 4 bases and J 3 bases, leaving 9 bases between the germline ends. As DNA, the CDR3 is TGTGCCAGCAGTGCTCCTATCCACACCGGGGAGCTGTTTTTT. It codes for CASSAPIHTGELFF.

The J gene is TRBJ2-7, the V gene TRBV7-2; TRBD2 matches at 11 bases. Trimming took 3 bases from V and 4 from J; bases not matched to a gene: 5. Germline CDR1 and CDR2: SGHTA and FQGNSA. The length of the CDR3 is 15 residues. CDR3 DNA sequence: TGTGCCAGCAGCTTCGGACTAGCGGGCCGGTACGAGCAGTACTTC. It codes for CASSFGLAGRYEQYF.

This clone was counted ten times or more. This chain links TRBV6-4 with TRBJ2-1, with D perhaps matching TRBD1 (5 bases). The V end lost 6 bases, the J end lost 5 bases, and 11 bases lay between the germline ends. The germline V gene encodes CDR1 MRHNA and CDR2 SNTAGT. This CDR3 contains 13 residues. CDR3 sequence: CASSPDSNNEQFF. In DNA, the CDR3 is TGTGCCAGCAGCCCAGACAGCAACAATGAGCAGTTCTTC.

The V call is TRBV2, the J call TRBJ2-4; no clear D gene. The CDR3 extends over 13 amino acids. Trimming stripped 5 bases from V and 8 bases from J, with 13 bases between. Germline values: CDR1 SNHLY, CDR2 FYNNEI. CDR3 DNA sequence: TGTGCCAGCAGTCAGAGGTTTTGGGACATTCAGTACTTC. This encodes CASSQRFWDIQYF.

This clone was counted a single time. V usage is TRBV2 and J usage is TRBJ2-1; D is perhaps TRBD1 or TRBD2 (5 bases each). There are 12 residues in the CDR3. Trimming cost V 4 bases and J 6 bases, with 7 bases left between them. Germline V gene sequence: CDR1 SNHLY, CDR2 FYNNEI. CDR3 DNA sequence: TGTGCCAGCAGTGTGGGGGTCAATGAGCAGTTCTTC. It is translated as CASSVGVNEQFF.

The gene calls are TRBV11-3 and TRBJ2-3; TRBD1 or TRBD2 may be the D gene (5 bases each). V lost 5 bases and J lost 4, with 13 bases in between. CDR1 is SGHNT, CDR2 YENEEA, per germline. CDR3 length equals 14 residues. CDR3 DNA sequence: TGTGCCAGCAGCACCGGGACCGGCGCAGATACGCAGTATTTT. It translates to CASSTGTGADTQYF. Complete variable domain (other parts from reference TRBV11-3 and TRBJ2-3): EAGVVQSPRYKIIEKKQPVAFWCNPISGHNTLYWYLQNLGQGPELLIRYENEEAVDDSQLPKDRFSAERLKGVDSTLKIQPAELGDSAVYLCASSTGTGADTQYFGPGTRLTVL.

This clone was detected ten times or more. The same CDR3 arises from other DNA sequences in this sample as well. The rearrangement joins TRBV7-6 to TRBJ2-7, with TRBD1 as a possible D gene (5 bases). This CDR3 has 14 residues. Germline V gives CDR1 SGHVS, CDR2 FNYEAQ. Trimming pared 5 bases from V and 7 bases from J, leaving 18 bases between. Here the CDR3 DNA reads TGTGCCAGCAGCCGGATGACAGACCTGGGGGAGCAGTACTTC. Protein: CASSRMTDLGEQYF.

This chain uses TRBV11-3 with TRBJ1-4; D unresolved. Germline CDR1 is SGHNT and CDR2 is YENEEA. The CDR3 is 14 residues long. Between the trimmed V and J ends, which lost 6 bases and 3 bases, there was a span of 11 bases. Written as DNA, the CDR3 is TGTGCCAGCAGTACCGGAGGGCCTAATGAAAAACTGTTTTTT. It yields the protein CASSTGGPNEKLFF.

The chain combines TRBV7-2 with TRBJ2-1, with D uncertain. The V end lost 5 bases, the J end lost 8 bases, and 7 bases lay between the germline ends. The CDR3 loop spans 11 amino acids. Per germline, CDR1 SGHTA and CDR2 FQGNSA. The CDR3 loop is CASSPDDEQFF. Here the CDR3 DNA reads TGTGCCAGCAGCCCCGACGATGAGCAGTTCTTC.

The rearrangement joins TRBV28 to TRBJ2-7, with 10 bases that match TRBD1. V dropped 3 bases and J dropped 5; count of bases not matched to a gene: 4. The CDR3 spans 14 residues. Per the germline V gene, CDR1 is MDHEN and CDR2 is SYDVKM. CDR3 sequence reads: CASSLRQGAHEQYF. In DNA, the CDR3 is TGTGCCAGCAGTTTGAGACAGGGGGCTCACGAGCAGTACTTC.

This clone has only one observation. The chain has TRBV5-5 and TRBJ2-3; TRBD2 matches at 8 bases. Germline CDR1 SGHKS, CDR2 YYEKEE (reference sequence). The length of the CDR3 is 16 residues. V was clipped by 0 bases and J by 5 bases; unmatched bases: 8. Here the CDR3 reads CASSLGPGGPRDTQYF. For the CDR3, the DNA is TGTGCCAGCAGCTTGGGGCCGGGAGGGCCAAGAGATACGCAGTATTTT. Complete variable domain (other parts from reference TRBV5-5 and TRBJ2-3): DAGVTQSPTHLIKTRGQQVTLRCSPISGHKSVSWYQQVLGQGPQFIFQYYEKEERGRGNFPDRFSARQFPNYSSELNVNALLLGDSALYLCASSLGPGGPRDTQYFGPGTRLTVL.